The 25 T cell receptor beta chains presented below share a single source sample, sequenced in a study of T cells in Graves' hyperthyroidism and ophthalmopathy. Amplified TCR beta CDR3 regions derived from RNA transcripts. First-round RT-PCR of the TCR CDR3 relied on the HTBI primer set. TCRdb re-called the multiplex PCR reads with MiXCR, one entry per CDR3 protein. The sample lists fewer than 550,000 distinct CDR3 sequences, approximately 25% occurring once. Input material: blood. The source is a woman under 40 with Graves' ophthalmopathy.

The table lists this clonotype with many counts. The V gene is TRBV30, the J gene TRBJ1-2; D remains ambiguous. CDR1 is GTSNPN and CDR2 is SVGIG in the germline V gene (reference sequence). CDR3 length: 12 amino acids. V lost 0 bases and J 8 bases, leaving 10 bases between the germline ends. The DNA of the CDR3 is TGTGCCTGGAGTGTAGGTTGGGGAGGCTACACCTTC. This sequence encodes CAWSVGWGGYTF. Filled out from reference TRBV30 and TRBJ1-2, the complete variable domain reads SQTIHQWPATLVQPVGSPLSLECTVEGTSNPNLYWYRQAAGRGLQLLFYSVGIGQISSEVPQNLSASRPQDRQFILSSKKLLLSDSGFYLCAWSVGWGGYTFGSGTRLTVV.

The table lists this clonotype with a few counts. V and J are TRBV4-3 and TRBJ1-1, with D hard to call. Germline V lookup: CDR1 LGHNA, CDR2 YSLEER. The CDR3 consists of 14 residues. Trimming removed 0 bases from V and 1 base from J, with 6 bases in between. The CDR3 nucleotides read TGCGCCAGCAGCCAAGATGACGGGAACACTGAAGCTTTCTTT. Translation: CASSQDDGNTEAFF.

The V gene is TRBV6-2 or TRBV6-3, the J gene TRBJ2-2; 8 bases are shared with TRBD1. There are 18 residues in the CDR3. V shed 5 bases, J shed 6 bases, and the junction held 17 bases outside the gene matches. Per the germline V gene, CDR1 is MNHEY and CDR2 is SVGEGT. The CDR3 DNA reads as TGTGCCAGCAGTCCTTGGACAGGGAGTACGTCCATACCCGGGGAGCTGTTTTTT. Its protein is CASSPWTGSTSIPGELFF.

At least ten counts were recorded for this clonotype. The J gene is TRBJ2-7, the V gene TRBV11-3; D not certain. V lost 2 bases and J 5 bases, leaving 10 bases between the germline ends. The germline V gene encodes CDR1 SGHNT and CDR2 YENEEA. This CDR3 region has 13 residues. CDR3 protein: CASSLSSFHEQYF. The CDR3 DNA follows: TGTGCCAGCAGCTTATCGTCCTTCCACGAGCAGTACTTC. Full variable domain (missing parts from reference TRBV11-3 and TRBJ2-7): EAGVVQSPRYKIIEKKQPVAFWCNPISGHNTLYWYLQNLGQGPELLIRYENEEAVDDSQLPKDRFSAERLKGVDSTLKIQPAELGDSAVYLCASSLSSFHEQYFGPGTRLTVT.

This clonotype was found a few times. The rearrangement uses TRBV28 and TRBJ1-1; TRBD1 might be the D (5 bases). This CDR3 has 15 amino acids. Trimming cost V 3 bases and J 0 bases, with 11 bases left between them. The germline V gene encodes CDR1 MDHEN and CDR2 SYDVKM. The DNA for the CDR3 is TGTGCCAGCAGTTTCCCGGGACCCCTGAACACTGAAGCTTTCTTT. As protein: CASSFPGPLNTEAFF.

This clonotype has only a few counts. This rearrangement joins TRBV27 to TRBJ2-5, with D uncertain. V gave up 3 bases and J gave up 0 bases, with 14 bases separating them. This CDR3 has 16 amino acids. CDR1 MNHEY and CDR2 SMNVEV come from the germline V gene (reference sequence). This CDR3 is CASSLRPYMDQETQYF. The DNA for the CDR3 is TGTGCCAGCAGTTTGAGGCCCTATATGGACCAAGAGACCCAGTACTTC.

This clonotype was found many times. V is TRBV6-1 and J is TRBJ1-2; perhaps TRBD1 as D (5 bases). V dropped 0 bases and J dropped 8 bases, with 13 bases sitting between them. Germline CDR1 reads MNHNS; CDR2 reads SASEGT. This CDR3 region has 14 residues. CDR3 bases: TGTGCCAGCAGTGAAGCAGGGGTAATTGTAGGCTACACCTTC. Translating gives CASSEAGVIVGYTF.

This clonotype has at least ten counts. The chain uses TRBV7-8 and TRBJ2-5; D may match TRBD1 or TRBD2 (6 bases each). The ends were cut back, 2 bases at V and 9 bases at J, with 19 bases in the middle. The germline CDR1 and CDR2 sequences are SGHVS and FQNEAQ. CDR3 length: 15 residues. CDR3 protein: CASSLMGGRIGAQYF. The CDR3 DNA reads TGTGCCAGCAGCTTAATGGGGGGCAGGATCGGTGCCCAGTACTTC. Variable domain in full (rest from reference TRBV7-8 and TRBJ2-5): GAGVSQSPRYKVAKRGQDVALRCDPISGHVSLFWYQQALGQGPEFLTYFQNEAQLDKSGLPSDRFFAERPEGSVSTLKIQRTQQEDSAVYLCASSLMGGRIGAQYFGPGTRLLVL.

This clonotype appeared many times. The V gene is TRBV6-5, the J gene TRBJ1-3, with a weak D call TRBD1 (6 bases). Germline-derived CDR1 and CDR2 are MNHEY and SVGAGI. This CDR3 has 15 residues. V was cut by 0 bases and J by 5 bases, with 11 bases left in between. The DNA of the CDR3 is TGTGCCAGCAGTTACTCCCGGGGGCCACGAAACACCATATATTTT. Translation: CASSYSRGPRNTIYF.

V gene TRBV12-3 or TRBV12-4 combines with J gene TRBJ1-2; tentative D call: TRBD1 (6 bases). The CDR3 loop spans 15 amino acids. V shed 6 bases and J shed 2 bases, with 16 bases lying between them. For the CDR3, the DNA is TGTGCCAGCAGCCCACTAAATACAGGGAACTATGGCTACACCTTC. Translated, it gives CASSPLNTGNYGYTF.

This chain connects TRBV4-1 to TRBJ1-2; D may be TRBD1 (5 bases). Germline assignment: CDR1 MGHRA and CDR2 YSYEKL. The length of the CDR3 is 17 residues. Between the trimmed V and J ends, which lost 0 bases and 3 bases, there was a span of 17 bases. The DNA of the CDR3 is TGCGCCAGCAGCCAAGATTTCGACAGCGAGGGAGACTATGGCTACACCTTC. Its protein is CASSQDFDSEGDYGYTF.

With respect to this clonotype: One base away lies a much larger clone, so this may be a sequencing read error. V usage is TRBV13 and J usage is TRBJ1-1; D gene uncertain. CDR1 and CDR2 from the germline V gene are PRHDT and FYEKMQ (reference sequence). The CDR3 is 11 residues long. CDR3 protein: CASRENSESFF. Written as DNA, the CDR3 is TGTGCCAGCAGAGAGAACTCTGAATCTTTCTTT.

The chain is built from TRBV11-1 and TRBJ2-7; D unresolved. The CDR3 runs to 14 residues. Germline V gene data show CDR1 as SGHAT and CDR2 as FQDESV (reference sequence). V lost 0 bases, J lost 10 bases, and 16 bases lay in between. The CDR3 coding sequence is TGTGCCAGCAGCTTAGCAAGCAGATCTGGCGATCAGTACTTC. This sequence encodes CASSLASRSGDQYF.

This rearrangement joins TRBV5-1 to TRBJ2-7; possible D gene TRBD2, 5 bases. The germline CDR1 and CDR2 sequences are SGHRS and YFSETQ. Trimming left V 2 bases short and J 3 bases short, with 9 bases between. This CDR3 has 13 amino acids. This chain's CDR3 is CASSLGRHYEQYF. CDR3 DNA: TGCGCCAGCAGCTTAGGGAGACACTACGAGCAGTACTTC.

This clonotype came up many times. V and J are TRBV12-3 or TRBV12-4 and TRBJ1-1; a weak D match, TRBD1 (6 bases). The CDR3 has 16 residues. V was clipped by 2 bases and J by 5 bases, with 18 bases between them. CDR3 nucleotide sequence: TGTGCCAGCAGTTTACCAGGGGCGCGAGGGTGGACTGAAGCTTTCTTT. Its translation is CASSLPGARGWTEAFF.

This clonotype was counted only a few times. The chain is built from TRBV27 and TRBJ2-5, with unresolved D. CDR3 length: 13 residues. Germline V gives CDR1 MNHEY, CDR2 SMNVEV (reference sequence). The V end lost 5 bases, the J end lost 3 bases, and 10 bases lay between the germline ends. CDR3 region: CASSPAAEETQYF. CDR3 in DNA: TGTGCCAGCAGTCCTGCGGCGGAAGAGACCCAGTACTTC.

The chain couples TRBV13 to TRBJ1-1; 7 positions agree with TRBD1. V was pared by 5 bases and J by 1 base, with 7 bases of the junction left unmatched. The V gene's germline CDR1 is PRHDT and CDR2 FYEKMQ (reference sequence). The CDR3 contains 15 residues. Written as DNA, the CDR3 is TGTGCCAGCAGCGTAAGACAGGGTACGAACACTGAAGCTTTCTTT. It translates to CASSVRQGTNTEAFF.

This clonotype was counted at least ten times. This sequence joins TRBV20-1 and TRBJ1-2, with D unclear. Germline CDR1 DFQATT, CDR2 SNEGSKA (reference sequence). Trimming removed 4 bases at V and 4 bases at J, with 16 bases between. The CDR3 extends over 14 amino acids. In DNA, the CDR3 is TGCAGTGCTATCCCCCGGAGGTCCTCCTATGGCTACACCTTC. It encodes CSAIPRRSSYGYTF.

Concerning this clonotype: A read error may explain this, as a much larger clone is one base away. This chain connects TRBV6-1 to TRBJ2-5; 9 positions match TRBD2. J was trimmed by 5 bases and V by 5 bases; bases with no gene match: 12. The germline gives CDR1 MNHNS, CDR2 SASEGT. The CDR3 is made up of 16 amino acids. The CDR3: CASSIFQRGDPETQYF. CDR3 nucleotide sequence: TGTGCCAGCAGTATTTTCCAGCGGGGGGACCCGGAGACCCAGTACTTC.

This clonotype has a handful of counts. The rearrangement joins TRBV5-1 to TRBJ2-5, with D perhaps TRBD2 (6 bases). The germline V gene has CDR1 SGHRS and CDR2 YFSETQ. The CDR3 spans 14 residues. V was trimmed by 3 bases and J by 4 bases, leaving 13 bases between them. The CDR3 loop reads CASSWASEGETQYF. Here the CDR3 DNA reads TGCGCCAGCAGCTGGGCTAGCGAAGGAGAGACCCAGTACTTC.

This clonotype occurred many times. This sequence joins TRBV7-9 and TRBJ1-2, with no clear D. Germline V gives CDR1 SEHNR, CDR2 FQNEAQ (reference sequence). This CDR3 has 13 residues. The V end was cut by 1 base, the J end by 8 bases, with 11 bases between. CDR3 in amino acids: CASSLGGEGGYTF. The DNA of the CDR3 is TGTGCCAGCAGCTTAGGGGGTGAAGGAGGCTACACCTTC. The full variable domain, rest sourced from reference TRBV7-9 and TRBJ1-2, is DTGVSQNPRHKITKRGQNVTFRCDPISEHNRLYWYRQTLGQGPEFLTYFQNEAQLEKSRLLSDRFSAERPKGSFSTLEIQRTEQGDSAMYLCASSLGGEGGYTFGSGTRLTVV.

This clonotype was seen more than once but under ten times. This chain joins TRBV5-4 and TRBJ1-2; D uncertain. The CDR3 totals 13 residues. Trimming pared 4 bases from V and 8 bases from J, leaving 15 bases between. Germline CDR1 is SGHNT and CDR2 is YYREEE (reference sequence). CDR3 region: CASSPGIIWGYTF. DNA of the CDR3: TGTGCCAGCAGCCCGGGGATAATATGGGGCTACACCTTC.

The chain is built from TRBV6-1 and TRBJ2-7, with TRBD2 as a possible D gene (5 bases). V lost 1 base and J 2 bases, leaving 12 bases between the germline ends. This CDR3 comprises 15 residues. Germline CDR1 MNHNS, CDR2 SASEGT. The CDR3 DNA sequence: TGTGCCAGCAGTGAAGGGACTGCCGCTGCCTACGAGCAGTACTTC. Translated: CASSEGTAAAYEQYF.

This clonotype has a count of ten or more. The chain uses TRBV29-1 and TRBJ2-7; tentatively, D is TRBD1 (6 bases). The CDR3 consists of 12 residues. Germline CDR1 is SQVTM and CDR2 is ANQGSEA. V lost 5 bases to trimming and J lost 6 bases, with 14 bases between them. The CDR3 spells CSVQPGTREQYF. CDR3 nucleotide sequence: TGCAGCGTTCAGCCAGGGACACGCGAGCAGTACTTC.

This chain links TRBV20-1 with TRBJ2-3, with D unclear. Germline V gene lookup returns CDR1 DFQATT and CDR2 SNEGSKA (reference sequence). The CDR3 runs to 13 residues. The germline V and J ends were trimmed by 7 bases and 3 bases, with 14 bases remaining between them. CDR3 nucleotide sequence: TGCAGTGTCCCACCCCCGTTTACAGATACGCAGTATTTT. This translates into CSVPPPFTDTQYF.